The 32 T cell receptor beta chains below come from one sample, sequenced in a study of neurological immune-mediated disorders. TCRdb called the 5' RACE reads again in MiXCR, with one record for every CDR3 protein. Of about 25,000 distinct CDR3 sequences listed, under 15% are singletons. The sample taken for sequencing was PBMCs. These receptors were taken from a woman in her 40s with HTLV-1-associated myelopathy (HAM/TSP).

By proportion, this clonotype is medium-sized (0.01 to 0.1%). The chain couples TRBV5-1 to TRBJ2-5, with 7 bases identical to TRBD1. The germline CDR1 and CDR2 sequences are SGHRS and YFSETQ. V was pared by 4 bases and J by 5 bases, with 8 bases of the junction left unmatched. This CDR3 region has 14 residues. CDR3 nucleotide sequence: TGCGCCAGCAGCCCCGGACAGGACGGGGAGACCCAGTACTTC. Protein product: CASSPGQDGETQYF.

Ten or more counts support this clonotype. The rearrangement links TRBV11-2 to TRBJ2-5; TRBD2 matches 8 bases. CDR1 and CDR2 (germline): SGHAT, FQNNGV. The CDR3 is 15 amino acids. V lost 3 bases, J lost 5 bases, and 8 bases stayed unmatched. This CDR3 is CASSFAGGSWETQYF. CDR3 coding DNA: TGTGCCAGCAGCTTTGCGGGGGGCTCCTGGGAGACCCAGTACTTC.

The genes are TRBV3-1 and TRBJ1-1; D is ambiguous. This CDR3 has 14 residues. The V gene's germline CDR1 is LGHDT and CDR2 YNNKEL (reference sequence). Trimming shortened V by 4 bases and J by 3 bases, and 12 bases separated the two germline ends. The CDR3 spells CASSRKVQDTEAFF. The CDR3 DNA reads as TGTGCCAGCAGCCGAAAGGTCCAGGACACTGAAGCTTTCTTT.

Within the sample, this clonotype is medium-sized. CDR3 residues: CSARGQGDTEAFF. CDR3 bases: TGCAGTGCTAGAGGACAGGGGGACACTGAAGCTTTCTTT. The V and J genes are TRBV20-1 and TRBJ1-1, with 9 bases lining up with TRBD1. The CDR3 is 13 residues long. V was clipped by 1 base and J by 3 bases; unmatched bases: 0. Germline CDR1 DFQATT, CDR2 SNEGSKA (reference sequence).

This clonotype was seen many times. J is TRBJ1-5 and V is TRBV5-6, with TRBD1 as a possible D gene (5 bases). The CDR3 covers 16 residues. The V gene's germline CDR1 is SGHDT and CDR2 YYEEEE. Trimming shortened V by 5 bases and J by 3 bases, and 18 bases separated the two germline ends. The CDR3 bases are TGTGCCAGCAGTGCCTACTTAGACAGCCTCAATCAGCCCCAGCATTTT. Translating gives CASSAYLDSLNQPQHF.

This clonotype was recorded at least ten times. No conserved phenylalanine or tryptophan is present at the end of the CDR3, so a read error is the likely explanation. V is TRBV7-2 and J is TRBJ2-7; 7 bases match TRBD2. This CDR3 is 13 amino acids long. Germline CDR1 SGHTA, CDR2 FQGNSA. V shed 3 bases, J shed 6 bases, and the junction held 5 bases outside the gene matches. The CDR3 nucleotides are TGTGCCAGCAGCTTTTGGGGGGGACGCGAGCAGTACCTC. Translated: CASSFWGGREQYL.

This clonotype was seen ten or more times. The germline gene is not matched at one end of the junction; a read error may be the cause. CDR3 protein: CVSSPPTGVNEKLFF. The CDR3 DNA reads as TGCGTCAGCAGCCCCCCAACAGGTGTTAATGAAAAACTGTTTTTT. V gene TRBV5-1 combines with J gene TRBJ1-4; maybe TRBD1 (5 bases). Germline V lookup: CDR1 SGHRS, CDR2 YFSETQ. CDR3 length: 15 amino acids.

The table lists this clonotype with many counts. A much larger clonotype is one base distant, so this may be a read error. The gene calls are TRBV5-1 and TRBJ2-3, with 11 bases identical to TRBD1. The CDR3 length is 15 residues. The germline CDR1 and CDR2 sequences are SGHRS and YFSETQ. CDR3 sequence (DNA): TGCGTCAGCAGCCTGGGACAGGGGGGGGCAGATACGCAGTATTTT. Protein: CVSSLGQGGADTQYF.

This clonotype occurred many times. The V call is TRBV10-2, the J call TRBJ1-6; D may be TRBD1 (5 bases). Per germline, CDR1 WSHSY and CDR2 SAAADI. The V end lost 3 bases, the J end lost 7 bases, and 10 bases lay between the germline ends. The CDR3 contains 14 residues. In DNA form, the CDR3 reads TGCGCCAGCAGTGAACAAGGGACCAATTCACCCCTCCACTTT. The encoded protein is CASSEQGTNSPLHF.

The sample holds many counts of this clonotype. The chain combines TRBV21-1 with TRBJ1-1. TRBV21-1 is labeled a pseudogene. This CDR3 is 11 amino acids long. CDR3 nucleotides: TGTGCCAGCAGCCCTTGGGCTGAAGCTTTCTTT. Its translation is CASSPWAEAFF.

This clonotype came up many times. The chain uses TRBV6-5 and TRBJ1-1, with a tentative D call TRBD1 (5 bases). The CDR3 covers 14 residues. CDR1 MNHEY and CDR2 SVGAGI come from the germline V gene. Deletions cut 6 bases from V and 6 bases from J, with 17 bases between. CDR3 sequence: CASSIRGGRAEAFF. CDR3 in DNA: TGTGCCAGCAGCATACGGGGAGGCAGGGCTGAAGCTTTCTTT.

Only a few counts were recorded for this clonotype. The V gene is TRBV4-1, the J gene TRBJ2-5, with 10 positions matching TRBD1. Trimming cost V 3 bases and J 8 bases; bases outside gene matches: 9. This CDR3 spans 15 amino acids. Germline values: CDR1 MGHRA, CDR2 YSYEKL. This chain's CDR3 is CASSQMGLTGGTQYF. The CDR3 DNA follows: TGCGCCAGCAGCCAGATGGGATTGACAGGGGGCACCCAGTACTTC.

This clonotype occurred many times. CDR3 DNA: TGCGCCAGCAGCTCCGGACTCCTATCTAACTATGGCTACACCTTC. It is translated as CASSSGLLSNYGYTF. The chain carries TRBV5-1 and TRBJ1-2; D is unresolved. The germline V and J ends were trimmed by 3 bases and 0 bases, with 12 bases remaining between them. CDR1 is SGHRS and CDR2 is YFSETQ in the germline V gene. CDR3 length: 15 amino acids.

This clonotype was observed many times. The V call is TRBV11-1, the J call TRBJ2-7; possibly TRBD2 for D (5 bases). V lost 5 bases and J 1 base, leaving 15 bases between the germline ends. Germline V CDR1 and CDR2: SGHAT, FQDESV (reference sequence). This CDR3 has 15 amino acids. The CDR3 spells CASSLSGYESYEQYF. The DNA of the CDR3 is TGTGCCAGCAGCCTGTCGGGATACGAATCCTACGAGCAGTACTTC.

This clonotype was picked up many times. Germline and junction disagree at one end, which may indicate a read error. Written as DNA, the CDR3 is TGTTCCAGCAGCAGACAGGGCCCCACTGAAGCTTTCTTT. Translated: CSSSRQGPTEAFF. This chain connects TRBV12-3 or TRBV12-4 to TRBJ1-1, with 7 bases matching TRBD1. There are 13 residues in the CDR3.

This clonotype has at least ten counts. The CDR3 loop is CASSQGKALAPTGWQYF. CDR3 nucleotide sequence: TGCGCCAGCAGCCAAGGAAAAGCCCTAGCGCCGACGGGATGGCAGTATTTT. The chain combines TRBV4-3 with TRBJ2-3; tentatively, D is TRBD2 (6 bases). The CDR3 is 17 amino acids. Per germline, CDR1 LGHNA and CDR2 YSLEER. V lost 1 base to trimming and J lost 11 bases, with 25 bases between them.

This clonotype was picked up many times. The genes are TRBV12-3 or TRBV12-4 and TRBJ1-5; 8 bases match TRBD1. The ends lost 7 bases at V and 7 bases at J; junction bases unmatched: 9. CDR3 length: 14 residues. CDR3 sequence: CASTFGQGGQPQHF. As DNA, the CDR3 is TGTGCCAGCACCTTCGGACAGGGTGGGCAGCCCCAGCATTTT.

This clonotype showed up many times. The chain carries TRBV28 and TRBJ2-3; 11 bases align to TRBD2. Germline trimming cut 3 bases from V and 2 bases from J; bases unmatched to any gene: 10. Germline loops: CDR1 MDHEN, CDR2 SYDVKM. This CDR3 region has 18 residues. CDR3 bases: TGTGCCAGCAGTTTGGGCCTAGCGGGGGGTTTTTCCACAGATACGCAGTATTTT. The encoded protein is CASSLGLAGGFSTDTQYF. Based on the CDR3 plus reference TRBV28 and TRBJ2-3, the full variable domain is DVKVTQSSRYLVKRTGEKVFLECVQDMDHENMFWYRQDPGLGLRLIYFSYDVKMKEKGDIPEGYSVSREKKERFSLILESASTNQTSMYLCASSLGLAGGFSTDTQYFGPGTRLTVL.

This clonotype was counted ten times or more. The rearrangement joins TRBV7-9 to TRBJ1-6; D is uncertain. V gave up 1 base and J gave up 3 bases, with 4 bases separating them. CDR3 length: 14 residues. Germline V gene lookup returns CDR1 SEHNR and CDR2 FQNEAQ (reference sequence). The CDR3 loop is CASSLESYNSPLHF. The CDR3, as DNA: TGTGCCAGCAGCTTAGAAAGCTATAATTCACCCCTCCACTTT. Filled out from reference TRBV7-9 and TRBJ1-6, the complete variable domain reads DTGVSQNPRHKITKRGQNVTFRCDPISEHNRLYWYRQTLGQGPEFLTYFQNEAQLEKSRLLSDRFSAERPKGSFSTLEIQRTEQGDSAMYLCASSLESYNSPLHFGNGTRLTVT.

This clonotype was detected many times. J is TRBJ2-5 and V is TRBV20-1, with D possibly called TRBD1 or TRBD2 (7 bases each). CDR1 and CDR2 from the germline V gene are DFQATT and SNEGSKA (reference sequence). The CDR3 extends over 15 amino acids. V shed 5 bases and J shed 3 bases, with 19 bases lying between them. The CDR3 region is CSAPRGGGLEETQYF. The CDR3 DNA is TGCAGTGCTCCCCGGGGAGGGGGCTTAGAAGAGACCCAGTACTTC.

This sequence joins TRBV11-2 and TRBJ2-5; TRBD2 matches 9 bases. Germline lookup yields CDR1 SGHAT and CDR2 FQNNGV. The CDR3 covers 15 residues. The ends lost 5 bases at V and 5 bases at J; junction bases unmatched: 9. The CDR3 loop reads CASSRPLAGCETQYF. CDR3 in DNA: TGTGCCAGCAGCCGACCGCTAGCGGGGTGTGAGACCCAGTACTTC.

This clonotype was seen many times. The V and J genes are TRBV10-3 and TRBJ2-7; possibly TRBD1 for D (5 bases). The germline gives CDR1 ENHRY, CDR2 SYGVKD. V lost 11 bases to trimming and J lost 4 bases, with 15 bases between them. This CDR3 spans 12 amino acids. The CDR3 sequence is CAASGAGYEQYF. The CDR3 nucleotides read TGTGCCGCCTCCGGAGCAGGGTACGAGCAGTACTTC.

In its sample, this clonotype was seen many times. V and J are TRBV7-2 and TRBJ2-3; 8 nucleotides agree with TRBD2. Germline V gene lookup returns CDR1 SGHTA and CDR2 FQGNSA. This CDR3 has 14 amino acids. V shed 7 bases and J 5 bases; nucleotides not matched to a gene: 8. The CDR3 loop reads CASINRGGRDTQYF. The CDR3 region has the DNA TGTGCCAGCATCAACCGGGGGGGGCGAGATACGCAGTATTTT.

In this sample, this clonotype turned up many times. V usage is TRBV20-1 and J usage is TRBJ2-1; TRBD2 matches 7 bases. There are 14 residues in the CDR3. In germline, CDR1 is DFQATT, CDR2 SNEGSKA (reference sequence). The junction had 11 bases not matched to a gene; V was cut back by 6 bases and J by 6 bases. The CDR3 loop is CSARLAPPSNEQFF. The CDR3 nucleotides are TGCAGTGCCAGACTAGCCCCCCCCTCCAATGAGCAGTTCTTC.

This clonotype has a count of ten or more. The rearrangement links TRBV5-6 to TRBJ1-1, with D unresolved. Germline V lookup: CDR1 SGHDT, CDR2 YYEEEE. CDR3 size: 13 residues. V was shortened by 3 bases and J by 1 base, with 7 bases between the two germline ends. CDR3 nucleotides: TGTGCCAGCAGCTCCTCAAGGAACACTGAAGCTTTCTTT. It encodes CASSSSRNTEAFF. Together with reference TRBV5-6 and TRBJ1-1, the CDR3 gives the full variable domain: DAGVTQSPTHLIKTRGQQVTLRCSPKSGHDTVSWYQQALGQGPQFIFQYYEEEERQRGNFPDRFSGHQFPNYSSELNVNALLLGDSALYLCASSSSRNTEAFFGQGTRLTVV.

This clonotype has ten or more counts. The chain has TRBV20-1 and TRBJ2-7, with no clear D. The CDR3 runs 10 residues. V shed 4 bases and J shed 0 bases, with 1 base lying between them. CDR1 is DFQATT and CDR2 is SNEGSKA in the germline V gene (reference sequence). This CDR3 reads CSANSYEQYF. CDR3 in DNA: TGCAGTGCTAACTCCTACGAGCAGTACTTC.

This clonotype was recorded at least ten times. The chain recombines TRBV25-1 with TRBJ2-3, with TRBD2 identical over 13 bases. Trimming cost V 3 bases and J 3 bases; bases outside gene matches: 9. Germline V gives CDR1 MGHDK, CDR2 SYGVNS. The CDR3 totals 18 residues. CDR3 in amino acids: CASSDGPGTSGETDTQYF. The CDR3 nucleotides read TGTGCCAGCAGTGATGGCCCCGGGACTAGCGGGGAGACAGATACGCAGTATTTT.

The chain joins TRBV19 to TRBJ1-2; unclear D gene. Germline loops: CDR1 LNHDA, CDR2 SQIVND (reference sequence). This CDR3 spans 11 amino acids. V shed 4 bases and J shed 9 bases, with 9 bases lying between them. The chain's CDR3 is CASSNGERYTF. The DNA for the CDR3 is TGTGCCAGTAGTAATGGGGAGCGCTACACCTTC.

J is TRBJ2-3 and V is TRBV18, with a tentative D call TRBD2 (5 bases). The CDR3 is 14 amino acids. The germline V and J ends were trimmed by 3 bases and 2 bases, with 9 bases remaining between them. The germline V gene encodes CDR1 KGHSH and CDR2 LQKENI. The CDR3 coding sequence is TGTGCCAGCTCACCTGCGGGTTACACAGATACGCAGTATTTT. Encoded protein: CASSPAGYTDTQYF.

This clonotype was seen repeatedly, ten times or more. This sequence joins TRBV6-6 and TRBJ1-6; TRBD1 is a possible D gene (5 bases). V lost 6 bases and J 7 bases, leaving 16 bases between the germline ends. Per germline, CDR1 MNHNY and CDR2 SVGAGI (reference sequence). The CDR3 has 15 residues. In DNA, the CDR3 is TGTGCCAGCAGATATCTCGACAGAAGGAATTCACCCCTCCACTTT. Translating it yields CASRYLDRRNSPLHF.

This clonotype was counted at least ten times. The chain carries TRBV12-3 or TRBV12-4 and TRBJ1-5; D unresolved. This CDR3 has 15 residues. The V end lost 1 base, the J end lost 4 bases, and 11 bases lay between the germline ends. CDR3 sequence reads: CASSLELRKNQPQHF. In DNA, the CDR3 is TGTGCCAGCAGTTTAGAGCTCCGAAAAAATCAGCCCCAGCATTTT.

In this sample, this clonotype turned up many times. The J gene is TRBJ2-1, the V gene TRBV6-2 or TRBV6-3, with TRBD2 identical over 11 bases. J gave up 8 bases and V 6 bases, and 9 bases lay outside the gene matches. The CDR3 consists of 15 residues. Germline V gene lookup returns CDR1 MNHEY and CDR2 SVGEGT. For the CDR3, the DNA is TGTGCCAGCAGACAAGGACTAGCGGGTTCCCATGAGCAGTTCTTC. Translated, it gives CASRQGLAGSHEQFF.